This T cell receptor (beta chain) is from a study of post-analysis software for immune sequencing data. In the study overall: The courses of disease that were included comprised relapsing-remitting, secondary progressive and progressive-relapsing multiple sclerosis. Overall study results and limits: Samples made in the same batch grouped tightly together by F measure. Controls had lower frequencies than patients of 4 or 5 TRBV segments, which included TRBV5-6, TRBV5-1 and TRBV20-1.

Concerning this clonotype: Its specificity is unknown.

From germline, CDR1 is SNHLY and CDR2 FYNNEI. The ends were cut back, 6 bases at V and 5 bases at J, with 16 bases in the middle. The CDR3 sequence is 14 residues long. Prepared libraries of TCR beta cDNA carried unique molecular identifiers. Via MiXCR, TCRdb re-called the PCR reads, giving one row per CDR3 protein. The sample consists of about 430,000 distinct CDR3 sequences, roughly 38% of them appearing once. The V call is TRBV2, the J call TRBJ2-5; a weak D match, TRBD1 (5 bases). This TCR derives from a girl aged 2-15 years with multiple sclerosis. Specimen: blood. This chain's CDR3 is CASSALSGYETQYF. CDR3 DNA: TGTGCCAGCAGCGCCTTATCAGGGTACGAGACCCAGTACTTC.